This TCR beta chain derives from a study of CD8 T cells in ankylosing spondylitis. Overall study results and limits: Clones that were linked to disease were CD8+ and were relatively rare in peripheral blood. Characteristic of ankylosing spondylitis blood, it appeared, was a TCR beta motif comprising several highly homologous variants. Disease-associated clones were reportedly significantly overrepresented in matched ankylosing spondylitis synovial fluid. Several of the motif variants were reported before in synovial fluid and blood from reactive arthritis.

Comment on this clonotype: As yet, its antigen is unknown. Given a much more abundant clone one base away, this may be a read error.

TCRdb ran MiXCR on the 5' RACE reads and lists one entry per CDR3 protein. This sample carries approximately 45,000 distinct CDR3 sequences, approximately 9.9% of them seen once, and the ten largest clones take around 1.4%. CDR3 length equals 14 residues. V was trimmed by 0 bases and J by 10 bases, leaving 16 bases between them. Germline assignment: CDR1 SGHRS and CDR2 YFSETQ. This TCR was recovered from a male donor with ankylosing spondylitis or in good health (not recorded which). This chain uses TRBV5-1 with TRBJ1-2, with D unclear. The sample consisted of blood, either unsorted or a sorted T cell fraction (not recorded which). The CDR3 nucleotides read TGCGCCAGCAGCTTGGATTTCTCGGGGAACGCCTACACCTTC. Translating gives CASSLDFSGNAYTF. Based on the CDR3 plus reference TRBV5-1 and TRBJ1-2, the full variable domain is KAGVTQTPRYLIKTRGQQVTLSCSPISGHRSVSWYQQTPGQGLQFLFEYFSETQRNKGNFPGRFSGRQFSNSRSEMNVSTLELGDSALYLCASSLDFSGNAYTFGSGTRLTVV.